Shown below are 7 T cell receptor beta chains from a single sample sequenced in a study of human thymus T cells (TCRdb year 2020). The library was produced with the immunoSEQ multiplex PCR assay. The immuneACCESS repertoire file appears here via TCRdb, limited to in-frame rearrangements. These files lack a portion of the clones; in checked studies, under half of the deficit traces to unresolved V genes, and the cause of the others is not known. The table for this sample lists some 50,000 clones; approximately 95% of them were counted only once. In total, the top ten clones hold about 0.17% of the sample. Sequencing was carried out using blood. The receptors were gathered from a girl in the first two years of life with a congenital heart defect but otherwise immunologically healthy.

In nucleotides, the CDR3 is TGCAGCGTTGAAATGGGAGGGAGGCCGTACAATGAGCAGTTCTTC. Protein: CSVEMGGRPYNEQFF. The genes are TRBV29-1 and TRBJ2-1, with 7 positions matching TRBD2. The germline gives CDR1 SQVTM, CDR2 ANQGSEA. The ends lost 2 bases at V and 4 bases at J; junction bases unmatched: 8. CDR3 length: 15 amino acids.

The chain recombines TRBV18 with TRBJ2-3, with 7 bases lining up with TRBD2. Germline-derived CDR1 and CDR2 are KGHSH and LQKENI. Trimming at V came to 3 bases and at J to 1 base, leaving 13 bases not matched to a gene. The CDR3 totals 18 residues. The CDR3 loop is CASSPLQPSGRGTDTQYF. In DNA form, the CDR3 reads TGTGCCAGCTCACCCCTACAGCCTAGCGGAAGGGGCACAGATACGCAGTATTTT.

The genes are TRBV10-3 and TRBJ1-3; the match to TRBD1 covers 7 bases. This CDR3 is 17 amino acids long. Germline CDR1 reads ENHRY; CDR2 reads SYGVKD. V shed 8 bases, J shed 0 bases, and the junction held 13 bases outside the gene matches. Here the CDR3 reads CAIGRLDRTSSGNTIYF. The DNA of the CDR3 is TGTGCCATCGGACGTTTGGACAGGACCAGCTCTGGAAACACCATATATTTT.

CDR3 amino acids: CASSLNTLEGGTF. The CDR3 DNA reads as TGTGCCAGCAGCTTGAATACCCTTGAGGGAGGGACCTTC. The rearrangement joins TRBV11-2 to TRBJ1-2, with D hard to call. The CDR3 is made up of 13 amino acids. V lost 3 bases to trimming and J lost 14 bases, with 19 bases between them. Germline CDR1 SGHAT, CDR2 FQNNGV.

The chain carries TRBV6-4 and TRBJ1-5; weak D call: TRBD1 (6 bases). The CDR3 is 14 amino acids. CDR1 is MRHNA and CDR2 is SNTAGT in the germline V gene. Trimming pared 7 bases from V and 11 bases from J, leaving 21 bases between. DNA for the CDR3: TGTGCCAGCAACCCCAGGAACAGGGATTTCGCCCAGCATTTT. The encoded protein is CASNPRNRDFAQHF.

This chain joins TRBV6-1 and TRBJ1-1, with D uncertain. Trimming took 1 base from V and 9 from J, leaving 12 bases between them. Germline V CDR1 and CDR2: MNHNS, SASEGT. The CDR3 length is 13 residues. CDR3 nucleotide sequence: TGTGCCAGCAGTGAAGGCACCCCGGGAAAAGCTTTCTTT. Translated, it gives CASSEGTPGKAFF.

The V gene is TRBV2, the J gene TRBJ1-2; 7 bases line up with TRBD1. The V gene's germline CDR1 is SNHLY and CDR2 FYNNEI. CDR3 size: 14 residues. Unmatched junction bases numbered 9, after V lost 7 bases and J lost 4 bases. The CDR3 is CASIRTTGAYGYTF. In nucleotides, the CDR3 is TGTGCCAGCATCCGAACCACAGGGGCCTATGGCTACACCTTC.